Presented here are 28 T cell receptor beta chains from one specimen sequenced in a study of human T cells and chemical hapten exposure. Using its own MiXCR run on the RACE reads, TCRdb lists one record per CDR3 protein. The sample holds approximately 82,000 distinct CDR3 sequences; approximately 12% are singletons and the top ten take around 3.2%. Stated time point: patch test 1, 2 weeks after DPC sensitization. Documented treatment: therapeutic diphenylcyclopropenone sensitization with weekly scalp DPC. The sample consisted of whole blood, taken in connection with sensitization to the hapten diphenylcyclopropenone (DPC). These receptors were taken from a woman in her sixties with alopecia areata. Some clones in this sample may be carry-over from other donors' samples.

Only a few counts were recorded for this clonotype. The chain couples TRBV12-3 or TRBV12-4 to TRBJ1-1; the D gene is possibly TRBD1 (5 bases). The length of the CDR3 is 15 residues. The V end lost 4 bases, the J end lost 0 bases, and 12 bases lay between the germline ends. CDR3 amino acids: CASSSPGTVNTEAFF. The CDR3 bases are TGTGCCAGCAGTTCCCCCGGGACCGTGAACACTGAAGCTTTCTTT.

This chain joins TRBV3-1 and TRBJ2-3; tentative D call: TRBD2 (5 bases). V was pared by 1 base and J by 6 bases, with 17 bases between. This CDR3 is 16 amino acids long. The germline CDR1 and CDR2 sequences are LGHDT and YNNKEL (reference sequence). The CDR3 sequence: CASSQGQLAGPDTQYF. CDR3 sequence (DNA): TGTGCCAGCAGCCAAGGTCAATTGGCGGGTCCGGATACGCAGTATTTT.

The V and J genes are TRBV10-1 and TRBJ2-7; D not certain. V lost 8 bases, J lost 1 base, and 21 bases lay in between. Germline V gives CDR1 WNHNN, CDR2 SYGVQD (reference sequence). The CDR3 totals 16 residues. The CDR3 loop is CASPQSHQDTSYEQYF. As DNA, the CDR3 is TGCGCCAGCCCTCAGTCCCACCAAGACACGTCCTACGAGCAGTACTTC.

At least ten counts were recorded for this clonotype. V usage is TRBV29-1 and J usage is TRBJ2-1; D remains unclear. CDR3 size: 15 residues. Germline loops: CDR1 SQVTM, CDR2 ANQGSEA. V gave up 0 bases and J gave up 5 bases, with 14 bases separating them. CDR3 coding DNA: TGCAGCGTTGAAGATCGGGCAGCTACTCACAATGAGCAGTTCTTC. Translating gives CSVEDRAATHNEQFF.

This clonotype was seen ten or more times. The V gene is TRBV7-3, the J gene TRBJ2-1; no clear D gene. CDR1 is SGHTA and CDR2 is FQGTGA in the germline V gene. The V gene lost 0 bases and the J gene lost 9 bases, with 12 bases spanning the gap. The CDR3 extends over 14 amino acids. CDR3 sequence: CASSLTALRSEQFF. The CDR3 DNA reads as TGTGCCAGCAGCTTAACTGCCCTCCGGAGTGAGCAGTTCTTC.

The J gene is TRBJ2-3, the V gene TRBV7-9; TRBD2 aligns across 7 bases. The germline gives CDR1 SEHNR, CDR2 FQNEAQ (reference sequence). The CDR3 is 13 amino acids. Germline trimming cut 10 bases from V and 5 bases from J; bases unmatched to any gene: 9. CDR3 DNA sequence: TGTGCCACCGTCGGGCTAGCGGAAGATACGCAGTATTTT. This sequence encodes CATVGLAEDTQYF.

J is TRBJ2-3 and V is TRBV5-1; tentatively, D is TRBD1 (5 bases). The CDR3 extends over 13 amino acids. The V end lost 0 bases, the J end lost 9 bases, and 11 bases lay between the germline ends. Germline CDR1 SGHRS, CDR2 YFSETQ. The CDR3 loop is CASSLAPDITQYF. The CDR3 DNA sequence: TGCGCCAGCAGCTTGGCCCCGGACATCACGCAGTATTTT.

In its sample, this clonotype was seen many times. The rearrangement uses TRBV11-2 and TRBJ1-5; D unclear. Germline-derived CDR1 and CDR2 are SGHAT and FQNNGV. The V and J ends lost 6 bases and 3 bases respectively, with 15 bases between them. This CDR3 contains 15 residues. The CDR3 nucleotides read TGTGCCAGCAGTCGGCGGGTTCTCTCCAATCAGCCCCAGCATTTT. It encodes CASSRRVLSNQPQHF. The full variable domain, its missing parts supplied by reference TRBV11-2 and TRBJ1-5, is EAGVAQSPRYKIIEKRQSVAFWCNPISGHATLYWYQQILGQGPKLLIQFQNNGVVDDSQLPKDRFSAERLKGVDSTLKIQPAKLEDSAVYLCASSRRVLSNQPQHFGDGTRLSIL.

The CDR3 sequence: CASSPGRLSGYTF. CDR3 bases: TGTGCCAGCTCACCGGGACGGCTGTCGGGCTACACCTTC. The chain is built from TRBV18 and TRBJ1-2; D possibly corresponds to TRBD1 (5 bases). This CDR3 has 13 residues. Trimming took off 3 bases at V and 8 bases at J, with 13 bases between the two ends. Looked up from germline, CDR1 is KGHSH and CDR2 is LQKENI.

This clonotype was seen a few times. The chain uses TRBV5-1 and TRBJ1-1; possibly TRBD1 for D (6 bases). This CDR3 comprises 15 residues. Trimming pared 1 base from V and 4 bases from J, leaving 14 bases between. Germline lookup yields CDR1 SGHRS and CDR2 YFSETQ. Here the CDR3 DNA reads TGCGCCAGCAGCTTGTCGGCAGGGGATGGCACTGAAGCTTTCTTT. This codes for CASSLSAGDGTEAFF.

The V and J genes are TRBV7-9 and TRBJ2-5; 11 positions agree with TRBD1. Germline V gene data show CDR1 as SEHNR and CDR2 as FQNEAQ (reference sequence). This CDR3 has 16 residues. V lost 5 bases and J lost 0; bases outside the gene matches: 5. The CDR3 region has the DNA TGTGCCAGCAGCGACCGGGACAGGGGGAACCAAGAGACCCAGTACTTC. Residues: CASSDRDRGNQETQYF.

This clonotype appeared many times. The chain recombines TRBV15 with TRBJ1-2; 8 positions agree with TRBD1. The CDR3 runs 17 residues. Germline values: CDR1 LNHNV, CDR2 YYDKDF (reference sequence). The trim removed 0 bases at V and 3 bases at J, leaving 9 bases unmatched. The CDR3 loop reads CATSRDKGAGGHYGYTF. CDR3 sequence (DNA): TGTGCCACCAGCAGAGATAAGGGGGCAGGGGGCCACTATGGCTACACCTTC.

In its sample, this clonotype was seen many times. The chain employs TRBV11-2 and TRBJ1-5; D call uncertain. V was clipped by 3 bases and J by 3 bases, with 6 bases between them. The CDR3 has 13 residues. Germline V lookup: CDR1 SGHAT, CDR2 FQNNGV. CDR3 residues: CASSFTNNQPQHF. The DNA for the CDR3 is TGTGCCAGCAGCTTTACGAACAATCAGCCCCAGCATTTT.

This clonotype turned up a few times. The V and J genes are TRBV11-2 and TRBJ1-1; no clear D. V was pared by 2 bases and J by 2 bases, with 6 bases between. There are 13 residues in the CDR3. Germline loops: CDR1 SGHAT, CDR2 FQNNGV. Here the CDR3 reads CASSLQINTEAFF. CDR3 in DNA: TGTGCCAGCAGCTTACAGATAAACACTGAAGCTTTCTTT.

This rearrangement joins TRBV18 to TRBJ1-5; no definite D call. Between the trimmed V and J ends, which lost 3 bases and 0 bases, there was a span of 12 bases. The germline V gene encodes CDR1 KGHSH and CDR2 LQKENI. The CDR3 covers 16 residues. CDR3 loop: CASSPGSRNSNQPQHF. DNA of the CDR3: TGTGCCAGCTCACCGGGGTCGAGAAATAGCAATCAGCCCCAGCATTTT. Variable domain in full (rest from reference TRBV18 and TRBJ1-5): NAGVMQNPRHLVRRRGQEARLRCSPMKGHSHVYWYRQLPEEGLKFMVYLQKENIIDESGMPKERFSAEFPKEGPSILRIQQVVRGDSAAYFCASSPGSRNSNQPQHFGDGTRLSIL.

This clonotype was detected many times. The chain recombines TRBV7-6 with TRBJ1-1; 9 bases line up with TRBD1. The CDR3 length is 17 residues. Looked up from germline, CDR1 is SGHVS and CDR2 is FNYEAQ. After removal of 5 bases from V and 0 bases from J, the junction contained 10 bases not matched to a gene. The CDR3 loop is CASSLAGTGSMNTEAFF. In DNA form, the CDR3 reads TGTGCCAGCAGCCTGGCCGGGACAGGGAGCATGAACACTGAAGCTTTCTTT.

The chain uses TRBV7-9 and TRBJ1-1, with a tentative D call TRBD1 (5 bases). The CDR3 has 15 residues. CDR1 is SEHNR, CDR2 FQNEAQ, per germline (reference sequence). The germline V and J ends were trimmed by 4 bases and 10 bases, with 22 bases remaining between them. CDR3 in amino acids: CASSSFSAVTGGAFF. The CDR3, as DNA: TGTGCCAGCAGCTCCTTCAGCGCAGTCACGGGGGGAGCTTTCTTT.

This clonotype was observed many times. The gene calls are TRBV12-3 or TRBV12-4 and TRBJ2-2; D is unresolved. There are 12 residues in the CDR3. V lost 8 bases and J lost 5, with 9 bases in between. This CDR3 is CASLTDTGELFF. The CDR3 DNA follows: TGTGCCAGCTTAACCGATACCGGGGAGCTGTTTTTT.

This clonotype was seen a handful of times. This sequence joins TRBV24-1 and TRBJ2-3; 8 positions match TRBD1. Germline-derived CDR1 and CDR2 are KGHDR and SFDVKD. With 3 bases clipped from V and 1 base from J, the junction kept 2 bases outside the gene matches. CDR3 length: 15 residues. This CDR3 is CATSDAGGGTDTQYF. The CDR3 DNA follows: TGTGCCACCAGTGATGCAGGGGGCGGCACAGATACGCAGTATTTT.

In its sample, this clonotype was seen many times. The chain carries TRBV29-1 and TRBJ2-3; no clear D. Germline V gives CDR1 SQVTM, CDR2 ANQGSEA. Trimming pared 4 bases from V and 2 bases from J, leaving 16 bases between. This CDR3 is 15 amino acids long. The CDR3 region has the DNA TGCAGCGTTGCATCCGAATTCCACCACACAGATACGCAGTATTTT. Translated: CSVASEFHHTDTQYF.

V is TRBV2 and J is TRBJ2-3; TRBD2 aligns across 7 bases. After removal of 11 bases from V and 0 bases from J, the junction contained 5 bases not matched to a gene. Germline-derived CDR1 and CDR2 are SNHLY and FYNNEI. The CDR3 contains 13 residues. As DNA, the CDR3 is TGTGCCCTGGGAGGGGTCAGCACAGATACGCAGTATTTT. Translating gives CALGGVSTDTQYF.

This chain uses TRBV5-4 with TRBJ1-1; no definite D call. V lost 7 bases to trimming and J lost 3 bases, with 19 bases between them. Germline CDR1 SGHNT, CDR2 YYREEE (reference sequence). The CDR3 covers 15 residues. CDR3 sequence: CASSPKGNQDTEAFF. CDR3 coding DNA: TGTGCCAGCTCCCCCAAGGGAAATCAGGACACTGAAGCTTTCTTT.

This clonotype came up many times. This chain links TRBV7-6 with TRBJ2-7; 7 nucleotides align to TRBD2. With V trimmed by 5 bases and J by 0 bases, 13 bases remained unmatched. Looked up from germline, CDR1 is SGHVS and CDR2 is FNYEAQ. The CDR3 sequence is 17 residues long. The CDR3 sequence: CASSARGVRGPSYEQYF. DNA of the CDR3: TGTGCCAGCAGCGCCCGGGGGGTTAGGGGCCCCTCCTACGAGCAGTACTTC.

The rearrangement joins TRBV6-2 or TRBV6-3 to TRBJ1-4; the D is unclear. Per germline, CDR1 MNHEY and CDR2 SVGEGT. The CDR3 has 16 residues. Trimming shortened V by 2 bases and J by 8 bases, and 18 bases separated the two germline ends. CDR3 amino acids: CASSYRVRIPGEKLFF. The CDR3 bases are TGTGCCAGCAGTTACCGAGTAAGGATCCCCGGGGAAAAACTGTTTTTT.

This chain connects TRBV7-8 to TRBJ2-2; 10 nucleotides agree with TRBD2. The CDR3 is made up of 15 amino acids. V lost 8 bases, J lost 8 bases, and 11 bases stayed unmatched. In germline, CDR1 is SGHVS, CDR2 FQNEAQ. The CDR3 here is CASDFLAGAWGELFF. The CDR3 region has the DNA TGTGCCAGCGATTTCCTAGCGGGGGCCTGGGGGGAGCTGTTTTTT.

This clonotype showed up many times. The CDR3 sequence is CASSQTNRGPNYGYTF. The CDR3 region has the DNA TGTGCCAGCAGCCAAACAAACAGGGGCCCTAACTATGGCTACACCTTC. The chain uses TRBV3-1 and TRBJ1-2, with 7 bases that match TRBD1. The V gene end was trimmed by 2 bases and the J gene end by 0 bases; junction bases not matched to a gene: 6. This CDR3 is built from 16 residues. The germline V gene encodes CDR1 LGHDT and CDR2 YNNKEL (reference sequence).

This clonotype was seen many times. The junction does not match germline at one end; this may be a read error. The V and J genes are TRBV18 and TRBJ1-4; D may be TRBD1 (5 bases). Looked up from germline, CDR1 is KGHSH and CDR2 is LQKENI. The length of the CDR3 is 14 residues. The DNA for the CDR3 is TGTGTCAGCTCACCACTAGAAGGGGTTGAAAAACTGTTTTTT. Protein product: CVSSPLEGVEKLFF.

At least ten counts were recorded for this clonotype. This chain's CDR3 is CASSVGGGNNSPLHF. For the CDR3, the DNA is TGTGCCAGCAGCGTAGGAGGGGGGAATAATTCACCCCTCCACTTT. The V and J genes are TRBV9 and TRBJ1-6; tentative D call: TRBD1 (6 bases). V was pared by 0 bases and J by 5 bases, with 9 bases between. The CDR3 extends over 15 amino acids. The germline CDR1 and CDR2 sequences are SGDLS and YYNGEE.